This paragraph reports one T cell receptor beta chain. Per the original methods: Reference gene primers were amplified, and this amplification served to estimate nucleated cell counts. Assay used: immunoSEQ multiplex PCR; TCRdb lists only in-frame clones, some missing. V and J calls and clone size are given by that table; D and trimming were obtained from the DNA. The profile shows some 270,000 clones, around 90% of them singletons. This CDR3 has 14 amino acids. V dropped 4 bases and J dropped 3 bases, with 12 bases sitting between them. CDR1 is MGHRA, CDR2 YSYEKL, per germline. This entry belongs to a study of blood T cell repertoires in COVID-19. Study background: Samples of COVID-19 (acute and convalescent) were obtained from the United States, Italy and Spain. Nucleic acid was either cDNA or gDNA, and it came from T cells, B-cell-depleted T cells, or PBMCs.

Material: peripheral blood. The J gene is TRBJ1-1, the V gene TRBV4-1; possible D gene TRBD1, 5 bases. This TCR derives from a man aged 50 to 60 with acute or convalescent COVID-19. CDR3: CASSRGFEDTEAFF. DNA for the CDR3: TGCGCCAGCAGCCGGGGCTTCGAGGACACTGAAGCTTTCTTT.